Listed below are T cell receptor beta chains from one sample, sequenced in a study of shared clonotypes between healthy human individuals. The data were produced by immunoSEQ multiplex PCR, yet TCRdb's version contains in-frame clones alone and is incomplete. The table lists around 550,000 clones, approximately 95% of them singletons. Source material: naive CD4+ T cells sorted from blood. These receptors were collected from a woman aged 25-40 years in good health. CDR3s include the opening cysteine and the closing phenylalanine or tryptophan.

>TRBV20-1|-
CSARFDYEQYF
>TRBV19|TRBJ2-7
CASSVTGVEGEQYF
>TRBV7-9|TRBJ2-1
CASSLGRRREELGDEQFF
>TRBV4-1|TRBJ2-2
CASSQAPGARGGTGELFF
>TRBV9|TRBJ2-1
CASSGRRRFDNEQFF
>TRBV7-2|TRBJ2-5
CASSGGLAGAKETQYF
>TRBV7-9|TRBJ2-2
CASSTERERYTGELFF
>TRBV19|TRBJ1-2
CANDRAMRGYTF
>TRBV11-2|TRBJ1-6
CASSGQGASSPLHF
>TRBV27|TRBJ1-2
CASSHKTGIYGYTF
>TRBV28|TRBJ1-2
CASSLVGTGNYGYTF
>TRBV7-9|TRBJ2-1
CASSHLGTGGYIYEQFF
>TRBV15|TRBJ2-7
CATSPSGTKPFSYEQYF
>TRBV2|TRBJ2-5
CASGQGEQETQYF
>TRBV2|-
CASRDAAEQYF
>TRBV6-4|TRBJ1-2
CASSVDRGVGYTF
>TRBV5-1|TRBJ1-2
CASSLTTGRRKHGYTF
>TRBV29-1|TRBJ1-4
CSVGQGAREKLFF
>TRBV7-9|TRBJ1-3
CASSLGGLIYF
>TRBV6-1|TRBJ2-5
CASSLDRGETQYF
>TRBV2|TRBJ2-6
CASSEQGAGANVLTF
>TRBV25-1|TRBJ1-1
CASKRGNTEAFF
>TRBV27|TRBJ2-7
CASSLVGAQEQYF
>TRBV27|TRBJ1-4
CASSLYQGQDEKLFF
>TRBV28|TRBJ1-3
CASSFVAGGDFGNTIYF
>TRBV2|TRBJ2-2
CASGTTSGNTGELFF
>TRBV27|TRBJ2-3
CASSRQTADNTDTQYF
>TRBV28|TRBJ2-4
CASSLGRGGLAKNIQYF
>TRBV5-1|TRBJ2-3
CASSFDSPTDTQYF
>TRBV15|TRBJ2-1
CATSGPGLAHNEQFF
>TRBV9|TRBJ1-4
CASSQSGGQINEKLFF
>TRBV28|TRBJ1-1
CASRLDRGLTEAFF
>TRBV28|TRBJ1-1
CASSYPPGTAFSEAFF
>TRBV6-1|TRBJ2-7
CASTQGQGYEQYF
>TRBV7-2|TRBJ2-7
CASSQYRVREQYF
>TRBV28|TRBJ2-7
CASRPGLAGYEQYF
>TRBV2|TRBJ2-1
CASAGVGSEQFF
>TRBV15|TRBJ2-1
CATSRGAGGEQFF
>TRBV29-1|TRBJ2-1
CSVGSGVYEQFF
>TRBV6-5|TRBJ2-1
CASSSTGLAGTEQFF